These 27 T cell receptor beta chains came from one sample sequenced in a study of blood T cell repertoires in COVID-19. TCRdb's table, derived via immunoSEQ multiplex PCR, lists solely in-frame clones and lacks some. Of approximately 89,000 clones in the sample, approximately 80% were seen once. Sequenced sample: peripheral blood. These receptors were taken from a human donor in a cohort sampled during active COVID-19.

This clone was seen once. The V gene is TRBV21-1, the J gene TRBJ2-2; the tabulated D call, TRBD2, remains unverified against the DNA. TRBV21-1 is given as a pseudogene. CDR3 size: 17 residues. In nucleotides, the CDR3 is TGTGCCAGCAGCAAAGGGACTAGCGGGAGTCACACCGGGGAGCTGTTTTTT. It is translated as CASSKGTSGSHTGELFF.

The chain links TRBV3-1 (or the pseudogene TRBV3-2) to TRBJ2-7; no firm D call. Per germline, CDR1 LGHDT and CDR2 YNNKEL (reference sequence). CDR3 length: 16 residues. V lost 0 bases to trimming and J lost 5 bases, with 17 bases between them. CDR3 nucleotide sequence: TGTGCCAGCAGCCAAGATCTCTCTCCCCTCCGGGACGAGCAGTACTTC. This sequence encodes CASSQDLSPLRDEQYF.

This chain uses TRBV12-3 or TRBV12-4 with TRBJ1-2, with TRBD1 matching over 9 bases. The V gene end was trimmed by 6 bases and the J gene end by 5 bases; junction bases not matched to a gene: 1. This CDR3 is 12 amino acids long. In DNA form, the CDR3 reads TGTGCCAGCAGCGGGACAGGGTATGGCTACACCTTC. Residues: CASSGTGYGYTF.

The gene calls are TRBV28 and TRBJ1-2, with TRBD1 matching over 10 bases. Germline V gives CDR1 MDHEN, CDR2 SYDVKM. This CDR3 region has 15 residues. With V trimmed by 7 bases and J by 6 bases, 11 bases remained unmatched. The CDR3 nucleotides read TGTGCCAGCACCCTGGGTGACAGGGGGCTACATGGCTACACCTTC. Translated: CASTLGDRGLHGYTF.

The rearrangement joins TRBV18 to TRBJ2-7, with 7 bases lining up with TRBD1. CDR1 is KGHSH, CDR2 LQKENI, per germline. The J segment lost 6 bases and the V segment lost 4 bases, leaving 12 bases of the junction unmatched. This CDR3 spans 15 amino acids. As DNA, the CDR3 is TGTGCCAGCTCACTTGACAGGGAAGATTTCTCCGAGCAGTACTTC. This translates into CASSLDREDFSEQYF.

This chain joins TRBV7-2 and TRBJ1-6; D possibly corresponds to TRBD1 (5 bases). Trimming removed 3 bases at V and 7 bases at J, with 13 bases between. The CDR3 covers 15 residues. Germline V gives CDR1 SGHTA, CDR2 FQGNSA. CDR3 residues: CASSFRGGENSPLHF. The CDR3 DNA is TGTGCCAGCAGCTTTCGGGGAGGGGAGAATTCACCCCTCCACTTT.

The CDR3 coding sequence is TGCGCCAGCAGCTTGGGGCAGGGGGCTGTCGTGGGCTACACCTTC. Translation gives CASSLGQGAVVGYTF. J is TRBJ1-2 and V is TRBV5-1; 8 nucleotides match TRBD1. Germline V gene data show CDR1 as SGHRS and CDR2 as YFSETQ. The CDR3 extends over 15 amino acids. V lost 0 bases to trimming and J lost 8 bases; unmatched junction nucleotides: 9.

The rearrangement links TRBV7-9 to TRBJ2-5; 8 bases are a match to TRBD2. The CDR3 spans 15 residues. Germline assignment: CDR1 SEHNR and CDR2 FQNEAQ (reference sequence). V lost 5 bases, J lost 0 bases, and 5 bases stayed unmatched. The CDR3 DNA is TGTGCCAGCAGCAACCGACTAGCGAACCAAGAGACCCAGTACTTC. Amino acids: CASSNRLANQETQYF. The complete variable domain, with remaining parts taken from reference TRBV7-9 and TRBJ2-5, reads DTGVSQNPRHKITKRGQNVTFRCDPISEHNRLYWYRQTLGQGPEFLTYFQNEAQLEKSRLLSDRFSAERPKGSFSTLEIQRTEQGDSAMYLCASSNRLANQETQYFGPGTRLLVL.

The chain links TRBV27 to TRBJ2-1; D gene ambiguous. The V gene's germline CDR1 is MNHEY and CDR2 SMNVEV (reference sequence). The CDR3 has 13 residues. Trimming left V 5 bases short and J 0 bases short, with 5 bases between. The CDR3 DNA sequence: TGTGCCAGCAGTCTGAGCTCCTACAATGAGCAGTTCTTC. This codes for CASSLSSYNEQFF.

The rearrangement joins TRBV2 to TRBJ2-7, with 8 bases lining up with TRBD2. Germline V lookup: CDR1 SNHLY, CDR2 FYNNEI. This CDR3 comprises 14 residues. V was clipped by 5 bases and J by 5 bases; unmatched bases: 8. The CDR3 reads CASSKGTSADEQYF. Written as DNA, the CDR3 is TGTGCCAGCAGTAAGGGGACTAGTGCCGACGAGCAGTACTTC.

The V and J genes are TRBV7-9 and TRBJ2-7, with a tentative D call TRBD2 (6 bases). The CDR3 extends over 14 amino acids. The V end was cut by 0 bases, the J end by 2 bases, with 8 bases between. The germline gives CDR1 SEHNR, CDR2 FQNEAQ (reference sequence). The CDR3 is CASSLARDPYEQYF. The CDR3 DNA sequence: TGTGCCAGCAGCTTAGCGCGGGACCCCTACGAGCAGTACTTC.

V is TRBV2 and J is TRBJ2-3; TRBD2 aligns across 9 bases. With V trimmed by 6 bases and J by 2 bases, 6 bases remained unmatched. CDR3 size: 15 residues. The germline CDR1 and CDR2 sequences are SNHLY and FYNNEI. CDR3 in amino acids: CASREASGITDTQYF. The CDR3 DNA follows: TGTGCCAGCAGGGAGGCTAGCGGGATCACAGATACGCAGTATTTT.

This rearrangement joins TRBV3-1 (or the pseudogene TRBV3-2) to TRBJ1-5; no firm D call. CDR1 and CDR2 (germline): LGHDT, YNNKEL (reference sequence). The V end lost 0 bases, the J end lost 6 bases, and 12 bases lay between the germline ends. The CDR3 length is 15 residues. Here the CDR3 reads CASSQDPSSLQPQHF. The CDR3 region has the DNA TGTGCCAGCAGCCAAGATCCGTCCTCCCTTCAGCCCCAGCATTTT.

This sequence joins TRBV9 and TRBJ2-1; TRBD2 matches at 13 bases. CDR3 length: 17 residues. The germline gives CDR1 SGDLS, CDR2 YYNGEE. The junction had 13 bases not matched to a gene; V was cut back by 3 bases and J by 10 bases. CDR3 region: CASSASTSGRALGEQFF. In DNA, the CDR3 is TGTGCCAGCAGCGCATCTACTAGCGGGAGGGCCCTCGGGGAGCAGTTCTTC.

V is TRBV7-9 and J is TRBJ1-4, with 8 bases lining up with TRBD1. Germline CDR1 and CDR2: SEHNR and FQNEAQ (reference sequence). The CDR3 totals 14 residues. V shed 3 bases and J 7 bases; nucleotides not matched to a gene: 4. The DNA for the CDR3 is TGTGCCAGCAGCTTCGGACAGGGTGGTGAAAAACTGTTTTTT. As protein: CASSFGQGGEKLFF.

The chain links TRBV6-2 or TRBV6-3 to TRBJ1-4; 11 nucleotides line up with TRBD1. Unmatched junction bases numbered 12, after V lost 5 bases and J lost 7 bases. CDR1 MNHEY and CDR2 SVGEGT come from the germline V gene. The CDR3 is made up of 17 amino acids. The CDR3 DNA sequence: TGTGCCAGCAGTGGAAGGACAGGGGGCTCGTGGGGTGAAAAACTGTTTTTT. Encoded protein: CASSGRTGGSWGEKLFF.

DNA for the CDR3: TGCGCCAGCAGTCACGTGACAGGGGAATCCTTGAACACTGAAGCTTTCTTT. Encoded protein: CASSHVTGESLNTEAFF. The chain combines TRBV23-1 with TRBJ1-1; 8 bases map to TRBD1. TRBV23-1 is filed as an ORF, its function uncertain. CDR3 length: 17 amino acids. V shed 3 bases, J shed 0 bases, and the junction held 9 bases outside the gene matches.

The chain joins TRBV10-3 to TRBJ1-2, with D hard to call. Germline V gene sequence: CDR1 ENHRY, CDR2 SYGVKD. The germline V and J ends were trimmed by 2 bases and 7 bases, with 14 bases remaining between them. The CDR3 extends over 14 amino acids. The chain's CDR3 is CAISEAQAPLGYTF. The DNA for the CDR3 is TGTGCCATCAGTGAGGCCCAGGCCCCCCTTGGCTACACCTTC.

The chain joins TRBV7-9 to TRBJ1-1, with a weak D call TRBD1 (5 bases). Trimming stripped 7 bases from V and 5 bases from J, with 23 bases between. Germline V gene data show CDR1 as SEHNR and CDR2 as FQNEAQ (reference sequence). The CDR3 contains 16 residues. Here the CDR3 reads CASTLRQGPFGTEAFF. Here the CDR3 DNA reads TGTGCCAGCACCCTCCGGCAGGGCCCCTTTGGGACTGAAGCTTTCTTT.

This chain connects TRBV5-4 to TRBJ1-1; the match to TRBD1 covers 10 bases. The germline gives CDR1 SGHNT, CDR2 YYREEE (reference sequence). There are 15 residues in the CDR3. With V trimmed by 4 bases and J by 5 bases, 8 bases remained unmatched. This CDR3 reads CASSQPGQGKTEAFF. CDR3 DNA sequence: TGTGCCAGCAGCCAGCCGGGACAGGGGAAGACTGAAGCTTTCTTT.

The chain is built from TRBV4-1 and TRBJ2-7; D is perhaps TRBD1 (6 bases). There are 18 residues in the CDR3. Germline CDR1 MGHRA, CDR2 YSYEKL. V was cut by 0 bases and J by 0 bases, with 18 bases left in between. The CDR3 sequence: CASSQEVLLPTGSYEQYF. CDR3 bases: TGCGCCAGCAGCCAAGAAGTCCTACTCCCGACAGGCTCCTACGAGCAGTACTTC.

V gene TRBV4-2 combines with J gene TRBJ1-1; TRBD1 might be the D (6 bases). CDR3 size: 14 residues. With 0 bases removed from V and 9 bases from J, the gap between germline ends came to 14 bases. CDR1 and CDR2 (germline): LGHNA, YNFKEQ. The CDR3 DNA reads TGTGCCAGCAGCCAAGAAAGCGGGGGGCCTCAAGCTTTCTTT. As protein: CASSQESGGPQAFF.

This rearrangement joins TRBV7-2 to TRBJ1-2; the match to TRBD1 covers 7 bases. The CDR3 totals 13 residues. Germline CDR1 is SGHTA and CDR2 is FQGNSA. The J segment lost 8 bases and the V segment lost 4 bases, leaving 7 bases of the junction unmatched. The CDR3: CASSYTGVGGYTF. CDR3 in DNA: TGTGCCAGCAGCTATACAGGGGTGGGAGGCTACACCTTC.

This sequence joins TRBV7-9 and TRBJ2-7, with 7 bases identical to TRBD2. With V trimmed by 2 bases and J by 0 bases, 1 base remained unmatched. The CDR3 sequence is 14 residues long. Germline assignment: CDR1 SEHNR and CDR2 FQNEAQ (reference sequence). The CDR3 is CASSLSSGSYEQYF. The CDR3 DNA is TGTGCCAGCAGCTTATCTAGCGGCTCCTACGAGCAGTACTTC.

The chain recombines TRBV19 with TRBJ1-5; the match to TRBD1 covers 11 bases. The CDR3 extends over 14 amino acids. From germline, CDR1 is LNHDA and CDR2 SQIVND (reference sequence). Trimming at V came to 5 bases and at J to 6 bases, leaving 3 bases not matched to a gene. The CDR3 sequence: CASSLGTGGQPQHF. CDR3 nucleotides: TGTGCCAGTAGTCTCGGGACAGGGGGTCAGCCCCAGCATTTT.

The chain employs TRBV19 and TRBJ2-1; a weak D match, TRBD1 (6 bases). The germline V gene encodes CDR1 LNHDA and CDR2 SQIVND (reference sequence). This CDR3 has 13 residues. Trimming left V 6 bases short and J 5 bases short, with 11 bases between. CDR3 coding DNA: TGTGCCAGTAGGGGGGACAACAACAATGAGCAGTTCTTC. Translation: CASRGDNNNEQFF.

The chain is built from TRBV9 and TRBJ1-4, with D hard to call. With 7 bases removed from V and 4 bases from J, the gap between germline ends came to 8 bases. This CDR3 is built from 12 residues. Germline CDR1 is SGDLS and CDR2 is YYNGEE. The CDR3 coding sequence is TGTGCCAGCGGTGAGGTTAATGAAAAACTGTTTTTT. It is translated as CASGEVNEKLFF.